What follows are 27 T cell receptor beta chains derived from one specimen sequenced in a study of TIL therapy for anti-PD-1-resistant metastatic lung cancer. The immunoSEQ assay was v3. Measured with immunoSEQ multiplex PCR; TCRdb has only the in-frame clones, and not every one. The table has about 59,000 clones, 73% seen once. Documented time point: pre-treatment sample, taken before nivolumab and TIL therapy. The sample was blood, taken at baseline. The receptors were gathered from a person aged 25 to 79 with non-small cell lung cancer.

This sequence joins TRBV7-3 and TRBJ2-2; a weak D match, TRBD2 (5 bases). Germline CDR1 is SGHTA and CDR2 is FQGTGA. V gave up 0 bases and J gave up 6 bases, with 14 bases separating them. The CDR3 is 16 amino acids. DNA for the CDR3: TGTGCCAGCAGCTTAACGGTTGCTAGCAGCTCCGGGGAGCTGTTTTTT. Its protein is CASSLTVASSSGELFF.

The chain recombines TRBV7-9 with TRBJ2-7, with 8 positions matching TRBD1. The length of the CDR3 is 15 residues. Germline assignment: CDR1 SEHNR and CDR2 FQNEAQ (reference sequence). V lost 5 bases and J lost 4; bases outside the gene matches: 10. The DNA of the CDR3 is TGTGCCAGCAGCCCGAGGACAGGGAAGGGGTACGAGCAGTACTTC. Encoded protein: CASSPRTGKGYEQYF.

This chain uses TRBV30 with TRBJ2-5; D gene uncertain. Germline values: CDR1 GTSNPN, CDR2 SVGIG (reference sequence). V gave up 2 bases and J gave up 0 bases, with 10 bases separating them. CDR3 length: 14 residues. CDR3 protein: CAWSWKGNQETQYF. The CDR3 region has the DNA TGTGCCTGGAGTTGGAAGGGCAACCAAGAGACCCAGTACTTC.

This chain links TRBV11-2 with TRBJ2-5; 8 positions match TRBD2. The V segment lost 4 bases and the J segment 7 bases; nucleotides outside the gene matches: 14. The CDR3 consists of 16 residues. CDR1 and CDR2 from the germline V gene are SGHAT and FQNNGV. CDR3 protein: CASSSGAGGGIGTQYF. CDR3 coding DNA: TGTGCCAGCAGCTCAGGGGCGGGAGGAGGGATAGGGACCCAGTACTTC.

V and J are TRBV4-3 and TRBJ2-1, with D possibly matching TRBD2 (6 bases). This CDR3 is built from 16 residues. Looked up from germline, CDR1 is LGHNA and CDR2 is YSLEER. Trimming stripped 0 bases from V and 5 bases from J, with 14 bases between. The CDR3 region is CASSQEGQRGNNEQFF. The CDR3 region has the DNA TGCGCCAGCAGCCAAGAGGGCCAACGGGGGAACAATGAGCAGTTCTTC.

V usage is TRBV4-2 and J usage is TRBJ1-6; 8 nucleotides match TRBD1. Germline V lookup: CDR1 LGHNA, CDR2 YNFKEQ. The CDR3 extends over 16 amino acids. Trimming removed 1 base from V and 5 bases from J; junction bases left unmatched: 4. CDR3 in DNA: TGTGCCAGCAGCCAAGTTAACAGGGGGAATAATTCACCCCTCCACTTT. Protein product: CASSQVNRGNNSPLHF.

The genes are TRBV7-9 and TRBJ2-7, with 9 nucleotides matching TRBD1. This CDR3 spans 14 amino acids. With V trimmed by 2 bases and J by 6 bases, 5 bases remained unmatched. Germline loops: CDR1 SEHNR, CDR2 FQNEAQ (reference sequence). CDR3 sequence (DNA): TGTGCCAGCAGCTTAATGGGACAGGGTGGCGAGCAGTACTTC. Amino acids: CASSLMGQGGEQYF.

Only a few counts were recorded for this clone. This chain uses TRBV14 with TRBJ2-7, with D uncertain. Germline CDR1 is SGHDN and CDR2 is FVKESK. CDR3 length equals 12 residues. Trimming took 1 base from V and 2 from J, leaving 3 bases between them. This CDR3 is CASSQAAYEQYF. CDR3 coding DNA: TGTGCCAGCAGCCAAGCTGCCTACGAGCAGTACTTC.

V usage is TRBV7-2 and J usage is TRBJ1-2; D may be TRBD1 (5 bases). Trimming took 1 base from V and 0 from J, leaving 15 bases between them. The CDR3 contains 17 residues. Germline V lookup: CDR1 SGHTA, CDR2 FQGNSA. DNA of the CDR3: TGTGCCAGCAGCTTAGGCCCAGGGAGGACTTCTAACTATGGCTACACCTTC. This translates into CASSLGPGRTSNYGYTF.

CDR3: CASSVGRRYGYTF. In DNA, the CDR3 is TGTGCCAGTAGTGTAGGGCGTCGGTATGGCTACACCTTC. This rearrangement joins TRBV19 to TRBJ1-2; no firm D call. The germline V and J ends were trimmed by 5 bases and 5 bases, with 12 bases remaining between them. The germline CDR1 and CDR2 sequences are LNHDA and SQIVND (reference sequence). CDR3 length equals 13 residues.

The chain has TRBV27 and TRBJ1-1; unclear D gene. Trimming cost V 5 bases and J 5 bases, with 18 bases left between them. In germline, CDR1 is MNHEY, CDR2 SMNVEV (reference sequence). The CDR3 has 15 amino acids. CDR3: CASSLKRDLSTEAFF. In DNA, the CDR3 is TGTGCCAGCAGTCTCAAACGGGATCTGAGTACTGAAGCTTTCTTT.

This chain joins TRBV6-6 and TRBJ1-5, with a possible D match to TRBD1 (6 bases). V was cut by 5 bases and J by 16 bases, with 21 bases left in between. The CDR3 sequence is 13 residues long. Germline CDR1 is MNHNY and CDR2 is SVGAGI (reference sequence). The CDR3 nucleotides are TGTGCCAGCAGTACTGTAGGGGGGACCGTCCAACATTTT. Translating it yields CASSTVGGTVQHF.

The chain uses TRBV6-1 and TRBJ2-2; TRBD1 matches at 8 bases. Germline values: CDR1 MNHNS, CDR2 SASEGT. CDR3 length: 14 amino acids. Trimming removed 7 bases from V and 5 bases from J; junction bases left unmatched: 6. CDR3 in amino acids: CASKWTGRTGELFF. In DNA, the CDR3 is TGTGCCAGCAAATGGACAGGGAGGACCGGGGAGCTGTTTTTT.

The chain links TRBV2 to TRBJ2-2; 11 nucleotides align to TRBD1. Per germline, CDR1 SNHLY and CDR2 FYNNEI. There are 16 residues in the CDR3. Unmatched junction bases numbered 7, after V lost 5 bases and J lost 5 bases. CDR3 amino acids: CASSLDRGRGTGELFF. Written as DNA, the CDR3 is TGTGCCAGCAGTCTGGACAGGGGGCGCGGGACCGGGGAGCTGTTTTTT. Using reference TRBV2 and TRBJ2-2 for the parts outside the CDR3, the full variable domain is EPEVTQTPSHQVTQMGQEVILRCVPISNHLYFYWYRQILGQKVEFLVSFYNNEISEKSEIFDDQFSVERPDGSNFTLKIRSTKLEDSAMYFCASSLDRGRGTGELFFGEGSRLTVL.

The CDR3 DNA sequence: TGTGCCAGCAGACCCGGGACAGGGTTCACCGGGGAGCTGTTTTTT. Amino acids: CASRPGTGFTGELFF. V usage is TRBV28 and J usage is TRBJ2-2; TRBD1 agrees at 9 bases. V shed 6 bases, J shed 4 bases, and the junction held 6 bases outside the gene matches. Germline V lookup: CDR1 MDHEN, CDR2 SYDVKM. This CDR3 contains 15 residues.

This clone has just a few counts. The CDR3 loop reads CASSYSMDRLNYGYTF. CDR3 in DNA: TGTGCCAGCAGTTACTCGATGGACAGGCTTAACTATGGCTACACCTTC. The chain has TRBV6-6 and TRBJ1-2; TRBD1 matches at 7 bases. Looked up from germline, CDR1 is MNHNY and CDR2 is SVGAGI (reference sequence). Losses at the gene ends were 0 bases for V and 1 base for J; bases not matched to a gene: 5. The CDR3 consists of 16 residues.

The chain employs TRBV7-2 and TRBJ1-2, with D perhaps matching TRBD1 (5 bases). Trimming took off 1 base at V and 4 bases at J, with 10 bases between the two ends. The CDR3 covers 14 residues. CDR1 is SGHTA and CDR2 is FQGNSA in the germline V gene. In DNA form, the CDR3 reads TGTGCCAGCAGCTTAGACACAGGCGCCTATGGCTACACCTTC. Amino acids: CASSLDTGAYGYTF.

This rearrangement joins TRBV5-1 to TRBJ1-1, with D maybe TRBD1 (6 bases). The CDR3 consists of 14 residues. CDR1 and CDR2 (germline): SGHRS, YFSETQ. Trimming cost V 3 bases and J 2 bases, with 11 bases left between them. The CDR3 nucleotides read TGCGCCAGCAGCTGGACAGTCAAAAACACTGAAGCTTTCTTT. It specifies CASSWTVKNTEAFF.

CDR3 nucleotide sequence: TGTGCCAGCAGTTGGGGGACAGGGGTTGAGCAGTTCTTC. It encodes CASSWGTGVEQFF. The chain uses TRBV6-5 and TRBJ2-1, with 10 bases aligning to TRBD1. Germline loops: CDR1 MNHEY, CDR2 SVGAGI. There are 13 residues in the CDR3. The junction had 3 bases not matched to a gene; V was cut back by 4 bases and J by 9 bases.

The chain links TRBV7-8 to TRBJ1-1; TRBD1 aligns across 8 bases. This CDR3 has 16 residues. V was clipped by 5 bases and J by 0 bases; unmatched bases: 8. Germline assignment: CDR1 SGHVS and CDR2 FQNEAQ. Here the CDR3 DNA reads TGTGCCAGCAGCCCCGGACAGGGCTGGATGAACACTGAAGCTTTCTTT. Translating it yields CASSPGQGWMNTEAFF.

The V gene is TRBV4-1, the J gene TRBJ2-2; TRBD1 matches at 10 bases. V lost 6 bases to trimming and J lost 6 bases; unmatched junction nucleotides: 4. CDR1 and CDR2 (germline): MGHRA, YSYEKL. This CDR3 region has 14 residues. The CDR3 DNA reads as TGCGCCAGCAGGCAGACAGGGGGCGCCGGGGAGCTGTTTTTT. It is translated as CASRQTGGAGELFF.

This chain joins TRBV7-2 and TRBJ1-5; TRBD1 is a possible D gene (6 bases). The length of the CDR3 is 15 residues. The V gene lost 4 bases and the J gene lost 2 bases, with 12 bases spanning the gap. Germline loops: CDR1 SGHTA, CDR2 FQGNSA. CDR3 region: CASSSNRAGNQPQHF. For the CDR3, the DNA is TGTGCCAGCAGCTCTAACAGGGCTGGCAATCAGCCCCAGCATTTT.

The CDR3, as DNA: TGTGCCAGCAGTCTCCAACAGGGGATGAACACTGAAGCTTTCTTT. It yields the protein CASSLQQGMNTEAFF. V gene TRBV28 combines with J gene TRBJ1-1, with TRBD1 matching 7 bases. Per germline, CDR1 MDHEN and CDR2 SYDVKM. The CDR3 consists of 15 residues. The J segment lost 0 bases and the V segment lost 5 bases, leaving 6 bases of the junction unmatched.

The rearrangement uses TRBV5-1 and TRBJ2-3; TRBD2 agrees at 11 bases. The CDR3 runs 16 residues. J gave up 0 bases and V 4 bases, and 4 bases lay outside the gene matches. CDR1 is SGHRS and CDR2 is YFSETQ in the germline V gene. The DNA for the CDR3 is TGCGCCAGCAGCGCTGGGACTAGCGGTAGCACAGATACGCAGTATTTT. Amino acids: CASSAGTSGSTDTQYF.

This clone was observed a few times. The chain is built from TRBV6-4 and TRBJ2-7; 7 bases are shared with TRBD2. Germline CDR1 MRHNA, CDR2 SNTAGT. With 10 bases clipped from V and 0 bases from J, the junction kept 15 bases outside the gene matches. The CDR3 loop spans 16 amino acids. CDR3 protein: CANARGRAILSYEQYF. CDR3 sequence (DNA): TGTGCCAACGCGCGTGGGAGGGCTATCCTCTCCTACGAGCAGTACTTC.

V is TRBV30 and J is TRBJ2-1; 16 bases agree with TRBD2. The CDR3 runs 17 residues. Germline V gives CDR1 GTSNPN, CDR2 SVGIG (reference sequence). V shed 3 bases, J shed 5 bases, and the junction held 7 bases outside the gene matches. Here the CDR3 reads CAWRPGLAGGHHNEQFF. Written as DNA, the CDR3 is TGTGCCTGGAGACCGGGACTAGCGGGAGGGCACCACAATGAGCAGTTCTTC.

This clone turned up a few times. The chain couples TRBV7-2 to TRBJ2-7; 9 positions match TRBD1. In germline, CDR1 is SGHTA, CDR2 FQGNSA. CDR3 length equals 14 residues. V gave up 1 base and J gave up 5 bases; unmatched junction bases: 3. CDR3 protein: CASSLVGQGNEQYF. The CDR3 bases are TGTGCCAGCAGCTTAGTGGGACAGGGAAACGAGCAGTACTTC.